This T cell receptor (beta chain) was retrieved from a study of neurological immune-mediated disorders (dated by TCRdb to the late 2010s). For the wider study: Among the approximately 35 multiple sclerosis patients, relapsing-remitting MS accounted for about 31 and secondary progressive MS accounted for 3. Using UMI-based sequencing, the study compared peripheral blood TCR-beta repertoires from patients with HTLV-I-associated myelopathy (HAM/TSP), patients with multiple sclerosis, and healthy controls. The roughly 100 TCR-beta libraries covered PBMC samples along with longitudinal samples, technical triplicates, and paired sorted CD4+ and CD8+ T-cell subsets. Of the 65 to 70 subjects in the cohort, around 14 were HAM/TSP patients, about 34 were multiple sclerosis patients, and 20 were healthy controls. Overall study results and their limits: In a phylogenetic analysis, the repertoires of 18 out of 34 MS patients fell into a single cluster of related CDR3 sequences, pointing to a possible signature at the repertoire level. Across subjects, expanded clones never shared an identical CDR3 amino acid sequence, which suggests that the TCR-beta repertoires in every group were private. TCR clonal expansion was greatest in HAM/TSP patients and smallest in MS patients, who ranked below even healthy controls. The MS cluster was not associated with any clinical or MRI features, and the authors stated that larger cohorts are needed.

For unsorted PBMC libraries, 2 million PBMCs were used after storage in RNAlater at -80 degrees C until RNA extraction. The multiple sclerosis patients were enrolled in a US clinical protocol that evaluated disease progression with magnetic resonance imaging. PBMCs were separated from peripheral blood using Ficoll-Hypaque density gradient centrifugation and then cryopreserved in liquid nitrogen. The CDR3 contains 15 residues, cysteine and phenylalanine counted. Only the CDR3 portion is preserved as DNA: 45 bases, with reading frame beginning at the first base. From the germline V gene, CDR1 is SNHLY and CDR2 is FYNNEI. Unmatched junction bases come to 4, with V trimmed by 3 bases and J by 4 bases. This clonotype occurred a few times. There is no known antigen for this receptor. The input lacks base qualities; no much larger clone sits a single base away. cDNA was synthesized by template-switch 5'RACE using a primer with a 10-nucleotide random unique molecular identifier that tagged each TCR transcript. Every sequencing run covered 15-18 subjects and yielded more than 180 million TCR-beta sequences. The RNeasy kit was used for extraction of total RNA. The KAPA Real-time Library Amplification kit was used to amplify TCR-beta VDJ regions with primers for the TCR constant region and the 5'RACE anchor. Sample indexes and Illumina adaptors were added in a first PCR, after which library yield was increased in a second PCR. After Ampure bead purification, the TCR product of roughly 650 bp was size-selected on a 2% E-gel SizeSelection system. Before pooling, library quality was checked on a Bioanalyzer, concentration was measured with Qubit, and libraries were quantified with the Kapa Library Quantification kit. Paired-end 2 x 150 bp sequencing of the libraries was performed on an Illumina HiSeq 2500. To increase sequence diversity, about 25-31% phiX was spiked into each library pool. As for how the authors treated the data: The UMI-based MiGEC pipeline processed quality-filtered reads and removed over 75% of raw TCR sequences during error correction. VDJ genes were aligned to IMGT germline references, and each clonotype was defined by a unique CDR3 amino acid sequence together with V-J genes. VDJtools evaluated clonal expansion, Shannon diversity and CDR3 relatedness (CalcPairwiseDistances, ClusterSamples); CLCbio workbench built phylogenetic trees. Clones with at least 8 unique UMIs were defined as expanded, with this threshold being based on coefficient-of-variation modelling across technical triplicates. The public sequencing data were trimmed at Q25 with fastp and processed into clonotypes with MiXCR by TCRdb, which kept only in-frame beta chains. A single entry per CDR3 protein holds the most common genes and DNA from its merged rows. V and J calls and clone size were set by TCRdb, not the authors. The sample table lists tens of thousands of distinct CDR3 sequences, roughly 4% of them with a count of one. The ten largest clonotypes hold under 6.5% of the sample.

Sequencing was performed on PBMCs. This receptor was taken from an older woman with multiple sclerosis. The chain uses TRBV2 and TRBJ1-1; 11 bases in the junction line up with TRBD1. The CDR3 in this case is CASSEGQGVGTEAFF. The DNA is TGTGCCAGCAGTGAGGGACAGGGGGTTGGCACTGAAGCTTTCTTT.